This TCR beta chain was captured in a study of T cells in Graves' hyperthyroidism and ophthalmopathy. Study in general: Staff took peripheral blood when the initial diagnosis was made, before any treatment began.

In this sample, this clonotype turned up once. It was RNA transcripts that yielded the amplified TCR beta CDR3 regions. The HTBI primer set was used in a first-round RT-PCR of the TCR CDR3. TCRdb processed the multiplex PCR reads anew with MiXCR; each CDR3 protein has one entry. The sample yields about 380,000 distinct CDR3 sequences, approximately 18% seen once. From germline, CDR1 is SGHRS and CDR2 YFSETQ. The CDR3 has 14 amino acids. The junction had 6 bases not matched to a gene; V was cut back by 3 bases and J by 5 bases. The sample consisted of blood. This clonotype was sampled from a young man with Graves' ophthalmopathy. V and J are TRBV5-1 and TRBJ1-1, with TRBD1 matching 8 bases. CDR3 residues: CASSSGQGRTEAFF. In nucleotides, the CDR3 is TGCGCCAGCAGCTCCGGACAGGGAAGGACTGAAGCTTTCTTT.